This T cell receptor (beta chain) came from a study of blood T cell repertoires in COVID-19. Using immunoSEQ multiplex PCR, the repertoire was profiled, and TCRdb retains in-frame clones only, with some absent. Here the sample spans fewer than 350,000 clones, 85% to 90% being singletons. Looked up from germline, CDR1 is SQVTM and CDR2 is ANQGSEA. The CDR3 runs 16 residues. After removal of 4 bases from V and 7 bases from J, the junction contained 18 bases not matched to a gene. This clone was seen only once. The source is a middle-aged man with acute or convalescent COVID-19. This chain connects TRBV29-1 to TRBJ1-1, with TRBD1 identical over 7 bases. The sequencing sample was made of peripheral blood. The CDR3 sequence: CSVAHTDRVSRGEAFF. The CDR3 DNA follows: TGCAGCGTTGCCCATACTGACAGGGTCTCTCGAGGTGAAGCTTTCTTT.